The 9 T cell receptor beta chains in this list originate from one sample, sequenced in a study of tumor-infiltrating lymphocytes in localized non-small cell lung cancer. Repertoires were generated with immunoSEQ multiplex PCR, while TCRdb's copy carries only in-frame clones and drops some. Of approximately 9,600 clones in the sample, about 75% were seen once. Specimen: uninvolved lung tissue not adjacent to the tumor. The origin of the receptors is a human donor with non-small cell lung cancer.

The chain has TRBV30 and TRBJ2-7; possibly TRBD1 for D (5 bases). The CDR3 sequence is 14 residues long. The germline gives CDR1 GTSNPN, CDR2 SVGIG (reference sequence). Trimming took off 4 bases at V and 3 bases at J, with 16 bases between the two ends. CDR3 amino acids: CAWTRAGLIYEQYF. The DNA for the CDR3 is TGTGCCTGGACGAGAGCAGGGCTTATCTACGAGCAGTACTTC. Variable domain in full (rest from reference TRBV30 and TRBJ2-7): SQTIHQWPATLVQPVGSPLSLECTVEGTSNPNLYWYRQAAGRGLQLLFYSVGIGQISSEVPQNLSASRPQDRQFILSSKKLLLSDSGFYLCAWTRAGLIYEQYFGPGTRLTVT.

The rearrangement uses TRBV6-1 and TRBJ1-4; a weak D match, TRBD1 (5 bases). The CDR3 covers 16 residues. The germline gives CDR1 MNHNS, CDR2 SASEGT. V lost 1 base, J lost 8 bases, and 17 bases lay in between. This chain's CDR3 is CASSEELAGRAEKLFF. The CDR3 DNA sequence: TGTGCCAGCAGTGAAGAATTAGCGGGACGCGCCGAAAAACTGTTTTTT.

The chain has TRBV6-1 and TRBJ1-4; perhaps TRBD1 as D (5 bases). The CDR3 sequence is 14 residues long. With 3 bases removed from V and 8 bases from J, the gap between germline ends came to 13 bases. Germline CDR1 MNHNS, CDR2 SASEGT. CDR3 loop: CASSEGQGEEKLFF. The DNA for the CDR3 is TGTGCCAGCAGTGAGGGGCAGGGCGAGGAAAAACTGTTTTTT.

This clone is judged large. The chain has TRBV29-1 and TRBJ2-2, with D unclear. The CDR3 contains 15 residues. The V gene lost 2 bases and the J gene lost 0 bases, with 10 bases spanning the gap. Germline V gives CDR1 SQVTM, CDR2 ANQGSEA. For the CDR3, the DNA is TGCAGCGTTGAATACGGCGACGCGAACACCGGGGAGCTGTTTTTT. Protein: CSVEYGDANTGELFF.

V and J are TRBV5-6 and TRBJ1-5; D call uncertain. Germline V gene data show CDR1 as SGHDT and CDR2 as YYEEEE. CDR3 length: 15 residues. With 0 bases removed from V and 5 bases from J, the gap between germline ends came to 12 bases. CDR3 DNA: TGTGCCAGCAGCTTGGGCACCTTCCCCTATCAGCCCCAGCATTTT. As protein: CASSLGTFPYQPQHF.

This chain links TRBV10-3 with TRBJ2-2, with 7 bases matching TRBD2. CDR3 length: 14 residues. CDR1 and CDR2 (germline): ENHRY, SYGVKD. Losses at the gene ends were 8 bases for V and 1 base for J; bases not matched to a gene: 4. CDR3 in amino acids: CAIWGGGNTGELFF. The CDR3 coding sequence is TGTGCCATCTGGGGCGGGGGGAACACCGGGGAGCTGTTTTTT.

The rearrangement links TRBV6-6 to TRBJ1-2; the match to TRBD1 covers 9 bases. CDR1 MNHNY and CDR2 SVGAGI come from the germline V gene (reference sequence). The length of the CDR3 is 13 residues. J gave up 8 bases and V 6 bases, and 7 bases lay outside the gene matches. CDR3 loop: CASRSLTGGGYTF. Here the CDR3 DNA reads TGTGCCAGCAGGTCTCTGACAGGGGGAGGCTACACCTTC.

A single count supports this clone. The chain employs TRBV19 and TRBJ1-5, with TRBD1 as a possible D gene (5 bases). V was cut by 6 bases and J by 12 bases, with 12 bases left in between. The length of the CDR3 is 11 residues. The V gene's germline CDR1 is LNHDA and CDR2 SQIVND (reference sequence). CDR3 amino acids: CASRYRGNQHF. In nucleotides, the CDR3 is TGTGCCAGTAGGTATCGGGGGAACCAGCATTTT.

This chain connects TRBV7-2 to TRBJ1-5; D ambiguous. V lost 5 bases to trimming and J lost 7 bases, with 18 bases between them. This CDR3 spans 15 amino acids. Germline CDR1 SGHTA, CDR2 FQGNSA. The CDR3 DNA is TGTGCCAGCAGCCCGGGTATGGAGGGCGCGCAGCCCCAGCATTTT. The encoded protein is CASSPGMEGAQPQHF.